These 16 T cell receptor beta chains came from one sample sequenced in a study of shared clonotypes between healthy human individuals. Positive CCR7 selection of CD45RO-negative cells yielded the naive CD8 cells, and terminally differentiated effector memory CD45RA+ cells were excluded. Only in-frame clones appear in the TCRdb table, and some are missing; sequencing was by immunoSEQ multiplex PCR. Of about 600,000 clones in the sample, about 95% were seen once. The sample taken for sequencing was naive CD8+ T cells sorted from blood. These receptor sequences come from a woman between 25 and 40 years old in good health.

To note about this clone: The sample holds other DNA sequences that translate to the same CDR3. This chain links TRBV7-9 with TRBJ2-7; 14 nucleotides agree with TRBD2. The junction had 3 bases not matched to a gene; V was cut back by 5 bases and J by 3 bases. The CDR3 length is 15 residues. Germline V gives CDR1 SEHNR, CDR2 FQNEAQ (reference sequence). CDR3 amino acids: CASSPGTSGSYEQYF. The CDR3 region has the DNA TGTGCCAGCAGCCCTGGGACTAGCGGGAGCTACGAGCAGTACTTC.

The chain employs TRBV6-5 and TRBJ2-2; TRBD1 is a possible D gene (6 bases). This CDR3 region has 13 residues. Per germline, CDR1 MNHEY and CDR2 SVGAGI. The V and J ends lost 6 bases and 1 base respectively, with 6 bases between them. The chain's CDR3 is CASRQGNTGELFF. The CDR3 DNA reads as TGTGCCAGCAGACAGGGGAACACCGGGGAGCTGTTTTTT.

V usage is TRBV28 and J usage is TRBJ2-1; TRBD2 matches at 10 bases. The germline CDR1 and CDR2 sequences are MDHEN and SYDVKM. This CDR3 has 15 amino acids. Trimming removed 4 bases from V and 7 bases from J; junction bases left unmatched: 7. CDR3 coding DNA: TGTGCCAGCAGTTACCTAGCGGGAGTCGATAATGAGCAGTTCTTC. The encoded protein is CASSYLAGVDNEQFF.

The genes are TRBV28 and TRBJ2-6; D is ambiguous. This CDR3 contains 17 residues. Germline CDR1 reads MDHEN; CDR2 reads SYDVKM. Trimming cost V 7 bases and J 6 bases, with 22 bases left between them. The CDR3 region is CASNLGFGPAEANVLTF. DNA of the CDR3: TGTGCCAGCAATTTGGGGTTCGGGCCGGCTGAGGCCAACGTCCTGACTTTC.

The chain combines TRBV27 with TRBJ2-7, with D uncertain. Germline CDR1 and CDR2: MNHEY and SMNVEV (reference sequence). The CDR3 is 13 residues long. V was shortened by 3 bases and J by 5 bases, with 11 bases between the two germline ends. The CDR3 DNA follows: TGTGCCAGCAGTTTCACAAGGACGCACGAGCAGTACTTC. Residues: CASSFTRTHEQYF.

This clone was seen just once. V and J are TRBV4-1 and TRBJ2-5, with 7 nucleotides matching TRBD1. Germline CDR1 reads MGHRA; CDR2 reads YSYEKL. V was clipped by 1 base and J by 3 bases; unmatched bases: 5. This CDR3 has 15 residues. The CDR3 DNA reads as TGCGCCAGCAGCCAAGTCGGGGACAGAGAAGAGACCCAGTACTTC. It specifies CASSQVGDREETQYF.

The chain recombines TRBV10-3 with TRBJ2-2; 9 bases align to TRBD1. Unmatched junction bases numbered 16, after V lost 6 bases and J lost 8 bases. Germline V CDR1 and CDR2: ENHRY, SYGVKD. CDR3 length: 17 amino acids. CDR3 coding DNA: TGTGCCATCAGCCTCATTCCCTGGGGACAGGGTGGTGGGGAGCTGTTTTTT. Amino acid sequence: CAISLIPWGQGGGELFF.

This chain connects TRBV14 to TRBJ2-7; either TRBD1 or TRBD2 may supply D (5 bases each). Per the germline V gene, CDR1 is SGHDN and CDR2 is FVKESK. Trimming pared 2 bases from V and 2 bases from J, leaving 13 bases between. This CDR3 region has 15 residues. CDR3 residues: CASSQYTGAAYEQYF. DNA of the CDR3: TGTGCCAGCAGCCAATACACCGGGGCCGCCTACGAGCAGTACTTC.

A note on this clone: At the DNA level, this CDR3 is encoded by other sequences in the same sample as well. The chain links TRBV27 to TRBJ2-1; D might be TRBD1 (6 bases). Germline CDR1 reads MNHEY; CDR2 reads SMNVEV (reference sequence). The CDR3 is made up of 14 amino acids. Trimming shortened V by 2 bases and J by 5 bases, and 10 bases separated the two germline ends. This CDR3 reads CASSLRDKNNEQFF. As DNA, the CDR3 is TGTGCCAGCAGTTTACGGGACAAAAACAATGAGCAGTTCTTC.

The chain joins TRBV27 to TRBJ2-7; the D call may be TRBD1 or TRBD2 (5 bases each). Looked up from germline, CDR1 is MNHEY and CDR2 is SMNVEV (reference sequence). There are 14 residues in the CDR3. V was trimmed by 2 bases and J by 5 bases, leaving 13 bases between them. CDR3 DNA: TGTGCCAGCAGTTTACGAGGGGTTCAGAACGAGCAGTACTTC. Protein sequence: CASSLRGVQNEQYF.

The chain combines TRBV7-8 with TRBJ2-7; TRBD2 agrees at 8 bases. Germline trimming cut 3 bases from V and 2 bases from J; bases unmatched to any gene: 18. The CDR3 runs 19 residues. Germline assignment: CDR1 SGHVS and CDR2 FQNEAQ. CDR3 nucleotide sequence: TGTGCCAGCAGCTTCCCCCTGAGTAGCGGGATTACCCTAACCTACGAGCAGTACTTC. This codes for CASSFPLSSGITLTYEQYF.

For the CDR3, the DNA is TGTGCCAGCAGCCCATGGACGGGGTCTAATGAAAAACTGTTTTTT. This sequence encodes CASSPWTGSNEKLFF. The chain is built from TRBV7-8 and TRBJ1-4; D unresolved. Germline CDR1 is SGHVS and CDR2 is FQNEAQ. The CDR3 totals 15 residues. V was trimmed by 5 bases and J by 3 bases, leaving 13 bases between them.

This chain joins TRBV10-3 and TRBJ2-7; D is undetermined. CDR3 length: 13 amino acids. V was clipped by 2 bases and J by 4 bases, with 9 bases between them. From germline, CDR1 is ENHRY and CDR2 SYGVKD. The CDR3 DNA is TGTGCCATCAGTGAGGCGTCTCTTTACGAGCAGTACTTC. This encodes CAISEASLYEQYF.

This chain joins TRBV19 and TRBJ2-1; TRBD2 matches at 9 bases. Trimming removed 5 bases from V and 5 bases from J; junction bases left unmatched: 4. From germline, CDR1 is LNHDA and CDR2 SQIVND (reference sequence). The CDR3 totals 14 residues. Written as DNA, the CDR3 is TGTGCCAGTAGTTTGTCTAGCGGGGACAATGAGCAGTTCTTC. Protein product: CASSLSSGDNEQFF.

CDR3: CASTPGASGRAYNEQFF. The CDR3 DNA reads as TGTGCCAGCACCCCCGGGGCTAGCGGGAGGGCCTACAATGAGCAGTTCTTC. The chain recombines TRBV5-8 with TRBJ2-1; TRBD2 matches 12 bases. The length of the CDR3 is 17 residues. Germline CDR1 and CDR2: SGHTS and YDEGEE. V was clipped by 6 bases and J by 2 bases; unmatched bases: 9.

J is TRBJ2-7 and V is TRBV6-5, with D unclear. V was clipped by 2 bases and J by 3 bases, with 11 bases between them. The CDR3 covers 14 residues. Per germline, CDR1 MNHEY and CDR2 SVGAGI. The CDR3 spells CASSYRPKLYEQYF. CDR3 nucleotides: TGTGCCAGCAGTTACCGCCCCAAGCTCTACGAGCAGTACTTC.